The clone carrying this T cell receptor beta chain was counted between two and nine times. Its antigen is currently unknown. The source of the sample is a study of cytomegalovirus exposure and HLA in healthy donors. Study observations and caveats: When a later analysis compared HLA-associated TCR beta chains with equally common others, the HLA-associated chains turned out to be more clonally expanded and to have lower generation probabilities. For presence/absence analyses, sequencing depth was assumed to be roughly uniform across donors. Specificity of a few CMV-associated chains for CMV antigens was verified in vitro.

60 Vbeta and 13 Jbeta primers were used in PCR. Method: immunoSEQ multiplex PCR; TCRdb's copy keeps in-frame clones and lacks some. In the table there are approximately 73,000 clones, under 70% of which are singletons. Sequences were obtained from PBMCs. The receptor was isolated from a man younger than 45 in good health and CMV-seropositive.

The CDR3 DNA sequence: TGTGCCAGCAGTTTCCAGAGGCAGGGGCGTTCACCCCTCCACTTT. Translated: CASSFQRQGRSPLHF. The genes are TRBV27 and TRBJ1-6; D possibly corresponds to TRBD1 (6 bases). The germline CDR1 and CDR2 sequences are MNHEY and SMNVEV (reference sequence). V gave up 3 bases and J gave up 9 bases, with 15 bases separating them. The CDR3 is 15 amino acids.